This is a list of T cell receptor beta chains from one sample in a study of OX40 agonist ivuxolimab in advanced cancers. The table came from immunoSEQ multiplex PCR; TCRdb's copy has only in-frame clones and leaves some out. The sample consists of more than 15,000 clones, around 80% of them appearing once. The sequencing here drew on CD4+ or CD8+ T cells sorted from blood, taken in a trial of the OX40 agonist ivuxolimab. All receptors derive from an adult with an advanced solid tumor such as melanoma, head and neck, liver or kidney cancer. The CDR3 runs from the conserved cysteine through the conserved F or W. The order of the fields is clone size, D gene, J gene, V gene, CDR3 protein, CDR3 DNA. A D gene is named only where the DNA matches it firmly. Expanded clones are given a class, and other clones once, few, many or no size at all.

.,TRBD2,TRBJ2-5,TRBV7-7,CASSSYSGGRETQYF,TGTGCCAGCAGCTCCTATAGCGGGGGGAGAGAGACCCAGTACTTC
.,TRBD1,TRBJ2-4,TRBV6-1,CASSERDRGHENIQYF,TGTGCCAGCAGTGAGCGGGACAGGGGGCACGAAAACATTCAGTACTTC
.,TRBD2,TRBJ2-3,TRBV7-9,CASSSGTSGGTDTQYF,TGTGCCAGCAGCTCCGGGACTAGCGGGGGCACAGATACGCAGTATTTT
.,.,TRBJ2-1,TRBV9,CASSVDGGPYNEQFF,TGTGCCAGCAGCGTAGACGGGGGCCCCTACAATGAGCAGTTCTTC
.,.,TRBJ2-1,TRBV19,CASSMVNEQFF,TGTGCCAGTAGTATGGTCAATGAGCAGTTCTTC
.,TRBD1,TRBJ2-7,TRBV5-6,CASSSGTGPYEQYF,TGTGCCAGCAGCTCCGGGACAGGGCCTTACGAGCAGTACTTC
.,TRBD2,TRBJ2-1,TRBV7-9,CASSLTSGGLGSSYNEQFF,TGTGCCAGCAGCCTAACTAGCGGGGGCCTGGGGAGCTCCTACAATGAGCAGTTCTTC
once,.,TRBJ2-7,TRBV10-1,CASSEQGSGDEQYF,TGCGCCAGCAGTGAGCAGGGGAGTGGGGACGAGCAGTACTTC
.,TRBD1,TRBJ2-7,TRBV5-1,CASKTGGNEQYF,TGCGCCAGCAAGACAGGGGGGAACGAGCAGTACTTC
.,TRBD1,TRBJ1-3,TRBV2,CASSLGTGSGNTIYF,TGTGCCAGCAGCCTCGGGACAGGGAGTGGAAACACCATATATTTT
.,.,TRBJ2-5,TRBV7-8,CASSLEWETQYF,TGTGCCAGCAGCTTAGAATGGGAGACCCAGTACTTC
few,.,TRBJ1-1,TRBV7-9,CASSPPPSLAMNTEAFF,TGTGCCAGCAGCCCCCCTCCCTCCTTGGCCATGAACACTGAAGCTTTCTTT
.,.,TRBJ2-6,TRBV19,CASSIGSGANVLTF,TGTGCCAGTAGTATTGGCTCTGGGGCCAACGTCCTGACTTTC
.,.,TRBJ1-2,TRBV9,CASSVDPDAFNYGYTF,TGTGCCAGCAGCGTAGACCCGGACGCGTTTAACTATGGCTACACCTTC
.,.,TRBJ2-1,TRBV7-3,CASSSGRGGPPSNEQFF,TGTGCCAGCAGCTCCGGCCGGGGCGGCCCACCCTCCAATGAGCAGTTCTTC
.,TRBD2,TRBJ2-3,TRBV18,CASSPTPPLAGATDTQYF,TGTGCCAGCTCACCAACCCCTCCACTAGCGGGAGCAACAGATACGCAGTATTTT
.,.,TRBJ1-2,TRBV5-1,CASSLGDGGIAYGYTF,TGCGCCAGCAGCTTGGGGGACGGGGGGATTGCCTATGGCTACACCTTC
.,.,TRBJ2-7,TRBV7-9,CASSPITYEQYF,TGTGCCAGCAGCCCCATAACCTACGAGCAGTACTTC
.,.,TRBJ1-3,TRBV15,CATGIGLQGRNTIYF,TGTGCCACGGGAATAGGCCTACAGGGCCGAAACACCATATATTTT
.,.,TRBJ2-7,TRBV6-1,CAGDLRGAGEQYF,TGTGCCGGGGACTTAAGGGGGGCGGGGGAGCAGTACTTC
.,TRBD1,TRBJ1-2,TRBV27,CASSPISATGVVYGYTF,TGTGCCAGCAGTCCCATATCTGCGACAGGGGTGGTTTATGGCTACACCTTC
.,.,TRBJ2-5,TRBV9,CASSPQGWETQYF,TGTGCCAGCAGCCCCCAGGGTTGGGAGACCCAGTACTTC
.,.,TRBJ2-3,TRBV9,CASSVVRMELAGSDTQYF,TGTGCCAGCAGCGTAGTTAGAATGGAACTAGCAGGGTCAGATACGCAGTATTTT
.,.,TRBJ2-1,TRBV7-3,CASSEKDEQFF,TGTGCCAGCAGCGAAAAGGATGAGCAGTTCTTC
.,TRBD2,TRBJ2-7,TRBV6-6,CASRGGAYEQYF,TGTGCCAGCAGGGGGGGGGCCTACGAGCAGTACTTC
.,.,TRBJ1-5,TRBV10-3,CAISVGGYSNQPQHF,TGTGCCATCAGTGTAGGAGGCTATAGCAATCAGCCCCAGCATTTT
few,.,TRBJ1-2,TRBV4-3,CASSQDYRANYGYTF,TGCGCCAGCAGCCAAGACTACAGAGCCAACTATGGCTACACCTTC
.,.,TRBJ1-5,TRBV12-5,CASGLGQPQHF,TGTGCTAGTGGTTTGGGTCAGCCCCAGCATTTT
.,.,TRBJ1-2,TRBV29-1,CSVLGDSGQPPTYGYTF,TGCAGCGTTCTAGGCGACTCGGGACAACCTCCAACCTATGGCTACACCTTC